One and the same sample provided the 9 T cell receptor beta chains below, sequenced in a study of blood T cell repertoires in COVID-19. The repertoire was sequenced with immunoSEQ multiplex PCR; TCRdb's copy has only in-frame clones and lacks some. The profile shows some 170,000 clones, about 90% of them singletons. The sequenced sample consisted of PBMCs or T cells enriched from blood (not recorded which). The receptors come from a human donor with acute COVID-19. The donor label of this sample is uncertain.

The chain has TRBV6-5 and TRBJ2-7; 10 bases are shared with TRBD2. The CDR3 contains 15 residues. The germline gives CDR1 MNHEY, CDR2 SVGAGI. Trimming cost V 9 bases and J 0 bases; bases outside gene matches: 8. In DNA, the CDR3 is TGTGCCAGTAGTCCTAGCGGGGGAAGCTCCTACGAGCAGTACTTC. Translating it yields CASSPSGGSSYEQYF.

The CDR3 is CASSYSGQGADEQYF. In nucleotides, the CDR3 is TGTGCCAGCAGTTACTCAGGACAGGGGGCAGACGAGCAGTACTTC. The gene calls are TRBV6-5 and TRBJ2-7, with 11 bases identical to TRBD1. The germline V gene has CDR1 MNHEY and CDR2 SVGAGI. After removal of 0 bases from V and 5 bases from J, the junction contained 3 bases not matched to a gene. The CDR3 covers 15 residues.

The chain has TRBV6-4 and TRBJ2-1; tentative D call: TRBD1 (6 bases). This CDR3 has 16 residues. Germline V gives CDR1 MRHNA, CDR2 SNTAGT. Trimming removed 0 bases at V and 2 bases at J, with 11 bases between. The CDR3 DNA follows: TGTGCCAGCAGTGACTCTGCAGGGGACCCCTACAATGAGCAGTTCTTC. Its translation is CASSDSAGDPYNEQFF.

This clone was counted once. This chain connects TRBV9 to TRBJ2-7; tentatively, D is TRBD2 (6 bases). CDR3 length equals 14 residues. Trimming took 0 bases from V and 4 from J, leaving 11 bases between them. Germline V CDR1 and CDR2: SGDLS, YYNGEE. The CDR3 reads CASSVGDSGYEQYF. The CDR3 bases are TGTGCCAGCAGCGTAGGAGACAGCGGGTACGAGCAGTACTTC.

The CDR3 bases are TGTGCCAGTAGTATAGATGGGACAGTCTACGAGCAGTACTTC. Its translation: CASSIDGTVYEQYF. The chain joins TRBV19 to TRBJ2-7, with 7 bases lining up with TRBD1. The J segment lost 3 bases and the V segment lost 0 bases, leaving 2 bases of the junction unmatched. The CDR3 length is 14 residues. CDR1 LNHDA and CDR2 SQIVND come from the germline V gene (reference sequence).

CDR3: CAYRPPGANVLTF. CDR3 nucleotide sequence: TGTGCCTACAGGCCTCCTGGGGCCAACGTCCTGACTTTC. The V call is TRBV30, the J call TRBJ2-6, with TRBD1 as a possible D gene (5 bases). Germline values: CDR1 GTSNPN, CDR2 SVGIG (reference sequence). The CDR3 loop spans 13 amino acids. V was shortened by 7 bases and J by 2 bases, with 9 bases between the two germline ends.

This chain links TRBV19 with TRBJ1-1, with D hard to call. Germline CDR1 LNHDA, CDR2 SQIVND (reference sequence). This CDR3 has 13 residues. V shed 3 bases and J shed 4 bases, with 9 bases lying between them. The CDR3 DNA follows: TGTGCCAGTAGTATCCTCTTGGCCACTGAAGCTTTCTTT. This encodes CASSILLATEAFF.

The CDR3 region is CASSQDYSPWDGYTF. Written as DNA, the CDR3 is TGTGCCAGCAGCCAAGATTACAGCCCTTGGGATGGCTACACCTTC. V usage is TRBV14 and J usage is TRBJ1-2; D uncertain. The germline CDR1 and CDR2 sequences are SGHDN and FVKESK. Trimming cost V 0 bases and J 6 bases, with 14 bases left between them. CDR3 length: 15 amino acids. The variable domain in full, with the rest retrieved from reference TRBV14 and TRBJ1-2, is EAGVTQFPSHSVIEKGQTVTLRCDPISGHDNLYWYRRVMGKEIKFLLHFVKESKQDESGMPNNRFLAERTGGTYSTLKVQPAELEDSGVYFCASSQDYSPWDGYTFGSGTRLTVV.

The rearrangement joins TRBV4-3 to TRBJ2-7, with 9 bases matching TRBD2. V lost 2 bases to trimming and J lost 5 bases; unmatched junction nucleotides: 7. CDR3 length: 15 amino acids. Germline-derived CDR1 and CDR2 are LGHNA and YSLEER. Here the CDR3 DNA reads TGCGCCAGCAGCCAATCGCGGGGGGGCCGGGACGAGCAGTACTTC. As protein: CASSQSRGGRDEQYF.